The 3 T cell receptor beta chains below were found in one sample sequenced in a study of cytomegalovirus exposure and HLA in healthy donors. Amplification used 60 Vbeta primers and 13 Jbeta primers. Repertoires were generated with immunoSEQ multiplex PCR, while TCRdb's copy carries only in-frame clones and drops some. This repertoire shows about 220,000 clones, 75% to 90% found once; its top ten account for 0.71%. The specimen sequenced was PBMCs. Receptors originate from a boy aged 2 to 10 in good health and CMV-seronegative.

This chain uses TRBV6-4 with TRBJ2-3; TRBD2 agrees at 9 bases. This CDR3 contains 16 residues. Per the germline V gene, CDR1 is MRHNA and CDR2 is SNTAGT. The V and J ends lost 2 bases and 5 bases, in that order; junction bases with no gene match: 8. In DNA form, the CDR3 reads TGTGCCAGCAGTGACACGGCGGGGGGGCAAAAAGATACGCAGTATTTT. Amino acid sequence: CASSDTAGGQKDTQYF.

The genes are TRBV6-5 and TRBJ2-2; perhaps TRBD1 as D (5 bases). V was trimmed by 0 bases and J by 6 bases, leaving 8 bases between them. CDR1 is MNHEY, CDR2 SVGAGI, per germline. This CDR3 region has 14 residues. CDR3 in DNA: TGTGCCAGCAGTTACTCCCAAGGGGCCGGGGAGCTGTTTTTT. Translating gives CASSYSQGAGELFF.

This clone showed up just once. V usage is TRBV5-1 and J usage is TRBJ2-7; TRBD1 agrees at 11 bases. The germline CDR1 and CDR2 sequences are SGHRS and YFSETQ. V lost 6 bases, J lost 3 bases, and 8 bases stayed unmatched. The CDR3 covers 15 residues. The CDR3 coding sequence is TGCGCCAGCAAACGGGACAGGGGGTACTACTACGAGCAGTACTTC. Residues: CASKRDRGYYYEQYF.